This TCR beta chain was observed in a study of shared clonotypes between healthy human individuals. This clone was detected only a few times. What it binds is not known. Investigators spread the genomic DNA of each subset evenly over several immunoSEQ plates. Here immunoSEQ multiplex PCR was the method, and the copy in TCRdb shows in-frame clones only, minus some. The sample lists about 820,000 clones; approximately 92% were seen once. Broader study findings: In contrast to clonotypes shared by all four donors, non-shared clonotypes had lower generation probabilities. Naive CD4 clonotypes overlapped across a handful of donors at approximately 5%. Compared with memory subsets, naive subsets generally had larger estimated richness.

Germline V lookup: CDR1 SGHTA, CDR2 FQGNSA. The CDR3 runs 15 residues. The V and J ends lost 5 bases and 3 bases respectively, with 14 bases between them. As defined, naive CD8 cells were CD45RO-negative and positively selected for CCR7, with terminally differentiated effector memory CD45RA+ cells excluded. Sequenced: naive CD8+ T cells sorted from blood. This clonotype was sampled from a man younger than 45 in good health. The chain joins TRBV7-2 to TRBJ2-1, with D possibly matching TRBD1 (5 bases). CDR3 DNA sequence: TGTGCCAGCAGCGAAACGACAGCAATCTACAATGAGCAGTTCTTC. It translates to CASSETTAIYNEQFF.